In its sample, the clone carrying this T cell receptor beta chain was seen once. Its antigen is unknown. CD8 cells regarded as naive lacked CD45RO, were positively chosen for CCR7, and omitted terminally differentiated effector memory CD45RA+ cells. Only in-frame clones appear in the TCRdb table, and some are missing; sequencing was by immunoSEQ multiplex PCR. The data show roughly 590,000 clones, nearly 97% seen once. The data belong to a study of shared clonotypes between healthy human individuals. Regarding the study as a whole: Non-shared clonotypes showed lower generation probabilities than clonotypes common to all four donors.

The CDR3 is 15 amino acids. CDR1 and CDR2 from the germline V gene are SGDLS and YYNGEE. V was pared by 4 bases and J by 4 bases, with 18 bases between. The clonotype originates from a young woman in good health. The gene calls are TRBV9 and TRBJ2-7; D not resolved. The sequencing sample was made of naive CD8+ T cells sorted from blood. CDR3 region: CASSPPSASLYEQYF. The CDR3 DNA is TGTGCCAGCAGCCCCCCCTCAGCTAGTTTATACGAGCAGTACTTC. Using reference TRBV9 and TRBJ2-7 for the parts outside the CDR3, the full variable domain is DSGVTQTPKHLITATGQRVTLRCSPRSGDLSVYWYQQSLDQGLQFLIQYYNGEERAKGNILERFSAQQFPDLHSELNLSSLELGDSALYFCASSPPSASLYEQYFGPGTRLTVT.